Below are 20 T cell receptor beta chains sequenced from a single sample in a study of human T cells and chemical hapten exposure. Unique molecular identifiers were linked by the library to individual cDNA molecules. TCRdb fed the reads into MiXCR, producing one record per CDR3 protein. The table shows around 5,300 distinct CDR3 sequences, with around half occurring only once. As to treatment: therapeutic diphenylcyclopropenone sensitization with weekly scalp DPC. The sequences come from whole blood, collected before DPC sensitization or 2, 6, or about 24 weeks after (not recorded which). These receptors came from an adult with alopecia areata. Some clones in this sample may be carry-over from other donors' samples. This table probably holds off-target reads from a library built for another chain.

The chain joins TRBV20-1 to TRBJ2-7, with unresolved D. From germline, CDR1 is DFQATT and CDR2 SNEGSKA (reference sequence). The CDR3 has 11 amino acids. V lost 6 bases and J lost 3, with 9 bases in between. CDR3 DNA sequence: TGCAGTGCCCGGCGGAGCTACGAGCAGTACTTC. It yields the protein CSARRSYEQYF.

With regard to this clonotype: One end of the junction is discordant with germline, which a read error may explain. This chain uses TRBV28 with TRBJ2-7, with 9 bases aligning to TRBD1. CDR3 length: 12 residues. Germline-derived CDR1 and CDR2 are MDHEN and SYDVKM. CDR3 sequence reads: CASRTITGGAHF. The CDR3 coding sequence is TGTGCCAGCAGAACCATCACAGGGGGCGCTCACTTC.

J is TRBJ2-5 and V is TRBV18; D gene unclear. This CDR3 has 13 amino acids. V lost 0 bases and J lost 4, with 6 bases in between. In germline, CDR1 is KGHSH, CDR2 LQKENI. CDR3 sequence reads: CASSPPVPETQYF. CDR3 DNA sequence: TGTGCCAGCTCACCACCGGTCCCAGAGACCCAGTACTTC. The full variable domain, its missing parts supplied by reference TRBV18 and TRBJ2-5, is NAGVMQNPRHLVRRRGQEARLRCSPMKGHSHVYWYRQLPEEGLKFMVYLQKENIIDESGMPKERFSAEFPKEGPSILRIQQVVRGDSAAYFCASSPPVPETQYFGPGTRLLVL.

This clonotype was counted between two and nine times. The rearrangement joins TRBV9 to TRBJ2-2, with no clear D. Per germline, CDR1 SGDLS and CDR2 YYNGEE. The CDR3 is 14 residues long. Trimming cost V 3 bases and J 7 bases, with 13 bases left between them. The CDR3 DNA follows: TGTGCCAGCAGCGCCCAATGGGCGATCGGGGAGCTGTTTTTT. As protein: CASSAQWAIGELFF.

This chain connects TRBV14 to TRBJ2-2, with D possibly matching TRBD2 (6 bases). The CDR3 spans 16 residues. Looked up from germline, CDR1 is SGHDN and CDR2 is FVKESK. The V gene lost 4 bases and the J gene lost 5 bases, with 17 bases spanning the gap. The CDR3 protein is CASSRNGGTQTGELFF. The DNA for the CDR3 is TGTGCCAGCAGCCGGAATGGCGGGACCCAAACCGGGGAGCTGTTTTTT.

DNA for the CDR3: TGTGCCAGCGGTAGCGGGAAAAGCTCCTACAATGAGCAGTTCTTC. Its translation is CASGSGKSSYNEQFF. This sequence joins TRBV2 and TRBJ2-1, with TRBD2 identical over 8 bases. V trimming: 8 bases; J trimming: 0 bases; junction bases outside the gene matches: 6. Germline-derived CDR1 and CDR2 are SNHLY and FYNNEI. The CDR3 covers 15 residues.

The CDR3 nucleotides read TGTGCCAGCTTCCCTTCCGGGACACTCTTTTCCTACGAGCAGTACTTC. Amino acid sequence: CASFPSGTLFSYEQYF. This sequence joins TRBV6-5 and TRBJ2-7; the D gene is possibly TRBD1 (6 bases). There are 16 residues in the CDR3. Deletions cut 8 bases from V and 1 base from J, with 21 bases between. Germline lookup yields CDR1 MNHEY and CDR2 SVGAGI.

CDR3 in DNA: TGTGCCAGCACCCCTCGGTTCAATTCGCAAGAGACCCAGTACTTC. Translating it yields CASTPRFNSQETQYF. The V gene is TRBV27, the J gene TRBJ2-5, with D unclear. The germline V gene has CDR1 MNHEY and CDR2 SMNVEV (reference sequence). This CDR3 has 15 amino acids. The V end lost 7 bases, the J end lost 2 bases, and 17 bases lay between the germline ends.

This chain connects TRBV7-2 to TRBJ2-1, with no clear D. V was clipped by 1 base and J by 5 bases, with 9 bases between them. Germline loops: CDR1 SGHTA, CDR2 FQGNSA. The CDR3 is made up of 14 amino acids. The CDR3 region is CASSLESTDNEQFF. The CDR3, as DNA: TGTGCCAGCAGCTTAGAGTCCACGGACAATGAGCAGTTCTTC.

The chain uses TRBV14 and TRBJ2-7, with TRBD2 matching 11 bases. Unmatched junction bases numbered 11, after V lost 6 bases and J lost 7 bases. The CDR3 consists of 15 residues. Germline V gene sequence: CDR1 SGHDN, CDR2 FVKESK. The CDR3 is CASSGTSGNLLEQYF. CDR3 DNA: TGTGCCAGCAGTGGGACTAGCGGAAATTTGCTGGAGCAGTACTTC.

The chain carries TRBV7-9 and TRBJ2-3; D ambiguous. Per the germline V gene, CDR1 is SEHNR and CDR2 is FQNEAQ (reference sequence). Trimming shortened V by 4 bases and J by 1 base, and 6 bases separated the two germline ends. This CDR3 has 13 residues. This chain's CDR3 is CASSSAGTDTQYF. In nucleotides, the CDR3 is TGTGCCAGCAGCTCTGCGGGCACAGATACGCAGTATTTT.

This clonotype was detected a few times. The gene calls are TRBV7-9 and TRBJ2-3; D unclear. Germline V gives CDR1 SEHNR, CDR2 FQNEAQ (reference sequence). The germline V and J ends were trimmed by 4 bases and 4 bases, with 3 bases remaining between them. The CDR3 loop spans 11 amino acids. The CDR3 sequence: CASSSADTQYF. The CDR3 coding sequence is TGTGCCAGCAGCTCCGCAGATACGCAGTATTTT.

This clonotype has a handful of counts. The chain is built from TRBV5-3 and TRBJ1-1; D remains ambiguous. TRBV5-3 is labeled an ORF, and its function is uncertain. The length of the CDR3 is 14 residues. CDR3 in DNA: TGTGCGAAAAGAAGATCCGTTCTGAACACTGAAGCTTTCTTT. It specifies CAKRRSVLNTEAFF.

The chain combines TRBV3-1 with TRBJ2-1; 14 bases match TRBD2. CDR3 length: 16 residues. From germline, CDR1 is LGHDT and CDR2 YNNKEL (reference sequence). V was clipped by 5 bases and J by 5 bases; unmatched bases: 5. The CDR3 DNA reads TGTGCCAGCAGCTTTCGACTAGCGGGAGGGAACAATGAGCAGTTCTTC. Translation gives CASSFRLAGGNNEQFF.

The genes are TRBV25-1 and TRBJ2-1; D not resolved. From germline, CDR1 is MGHDK and CDR2 SYGVNS. V lost 0 bases and J 6 bases, leaving 0 bases between the germline ends. There are 11 residues in the CDR3. CDR3 in DNA: TGTGCCAGCAGTGAATACAATGAGCAGTTCTTC. Translation: CASSEYNEQFF.

This clonotype occurred a few times. The rearrangement links TRBV4-3 to TRBJ2-1; D gene uncertain. This CDR3 is 14 amino acids long. V lost 4 bases and J 7 bases, leaving 14 bases between the germline ends. Germline values: CDR1 LGHNA, CDR2 YSLEER. For the CDR3, the DNA is TGCGCCAGCAGCCGCCGAAGTGGAGAGAATGAGCAGTTCTTC. Translated: CASSRRSGENEQFF.

V and J are TRBV4-3 and TRBJ2-3, with D maybe TRBD2 (5 bases). From germline, CDR1 is LGHNA and CDR2 YSLEER. V lost 0 bases and J lost 5, with 9 bases in between. The CDR3 extends over 14 amino acids. The DNA of the CDR3 is TGCGCCAGCAGCCAAGATGTGGCGGGAGATACGCAGTATTTT. Encoded protein: CASSQDVAGDTQYF.

The rearrangement uses TRBV10-3 and TRBJ2-3; D gene uncertain. The CDR3 runs 16 residues. Between the trimmed V and J ends, which lost 4 bases and 0 bases, there was a span of 14 bases. Germline V lookup: CDR1 ENHRY, CDR2 SYGVKD. CDR3 sequence (DNA): TGTGCCATCAGTGGACTCGGTGGCGGTAGCACAGATACGCAGTATTTT. It translates to CAISGLGGGSTDTQYF.

The chain couples TRBV25-1 to TRBJ1-2; D may be TRBD1 (5 bases). Germline CDR1 and CDR2: MGHDK and SYGVNS. V was trimmed by 8 bases and J by 6 bases, leaving 16 bases between them. CDR3 length equals 13 residues. This CDR3 is CASVGSLGHGYTF. The DNA for the CDR3 is TGTGCCAGCGTCGGGTCTCTGGGGCATGGCTACACCTTC.

This clonotype was seen a few times. This rearrangement joins TRBV5-1 to TRBJ2-4; D is uncertain. The V end lost 1 base, the J end lost 0 bases, and 11 bases lay between the germline ends. This CDR3 comprises 16 residues. CDR1 is SGHRS and CDR2 is YFSETQ in the germline V gene. CDR3 sequence reads: CASSLSFSVAKNIQYF. For the CDR3, the DNA is TGCGCCAGCAGCTTGTCGTTCTCGGTAGCCAAAAACATTCAGTACTTC.